Below, 18 T cell receptor beta chains from the same sample are listed, as sequenced in a study of T cell repertoires in cytomegalovirus infection. TCRdb fed the reads into MiXCR, producing one record per CDR3 protein. The profile shows 60,000 to 75,000 distinct CDR3 sequences, around 27% of them singletons. Their specific antigens are unknown. Sample: CD8+ T cells from cultured PBMCs, taken from culture after CMV antigen stimulation. The receptors originated from a human donor in good health (CMV status not recorded). Some clones in this sample may be carry-over from other donors' samples.

This clonotype has only a few counts. The V gene is TRBV7-6, the J gene TRBJ1-1; 8 nucleotides line up with TRBD1. The V segment lost 5 bases and the J segment 1 base; nucleotides outside the gene matches: 3. CDR1 and CDR2 (germline): SGHVS, FNYEAQ. The CDR3 totals 14 residues. In DNA, the CDR3 is TGTGCCAGCAGCCCGGGACAGGAGAACACTGAAGCTTTCTTT. Protein sequence: CASSPGQENTEAFF.

This clonotype showed up just a few times. The chain recombines TRBV10-2 with TRBJ2-1; 14 bases agree with TRBD2. Germline V gene sequence: CDR1 WSHSY, CDR2 SAAADI. V trimming: 3 bases; J trimming: 6 bases; junction bases outside the gene matches: 10. The CDR3 has 18 residues. In nucleotides, the CDR3 is TGCGCCAGCAGTGATCCCGGGACTAGCGGGAGAAGCGGCAATGAGCAGTTCTTC. This encodes CASSDPGTSGRSGNEQFF.

This clonotype ranks as large. The gene calls are TRBV7-9 and TRBJ1-6; D possibly corresponds to TRBD1 (6 bases). This CDR3 spans 16 amino acids. Germline V CDR1 and CDR2: SEHNR, FQNEAQ (reference sequence). V was shortened by 5 bases and J by 10 bases, with 21 bases between the two germline ends. CDR3 DNA sequence: TGTGCCAGCAGCATCCACGATTCAGGGGCGAGGTCACCCCTCCACTTT. Its translation is CASSIHDSGARSPLHF.

The chain links TRBV2 to TRBJ1-1, with D perhaps TRBD1 (6 bases). The CDR3 runs 11 residues. Germline values: CDR1 SNHLY, CDR2 FYNNEI. V was pared by 10 bases and J by 1 base, with 7 bases between. The CDR3 DNA reads TGTGCCATACAGGGGAACACTGAAGCTTTCTTT. This translates into CAIQGNTEAFF. Looking up the rest from reference TRBV2 and TRBJ1-1 gives the full variable domain: EPEVTQTPSHQVTQMGQEVILRCVPISNHLYFYWYRQILGQKVEFLVSFYNNEISEKSEIFDDQFSVERPDGSNFTLKIRSTKLEDSAMYFCAIQGNTEAFFGQGTRLTVV.

The chain joins TRBV28 to TRBJ1-1; D unresolved. Looked up from germline, CDR1 is MDHEN and CDR2 is SYDVKM. There are 14 residues in the CDR3. Trimming stripped 7 bases from V and 0 bases from J, with 12 bases between. The CDR3 sequence is CASKGPEMNTEAFF. CDR3 DNA: TGTGCCAGCAAAGGGCCAGAGATGAACACTGAAGCTTTCTTT.

Of note for this clonotype: An end of the junction differs from the germline gene, which may be a read error. V and J are TRBV4-1 and TRBJ2-7; the match to TRBD1 covers 7 bases. Germline CDR1 MGHRA, CDR2 YSYEKL. The CDR3 has 20 residues. CDR3 in DNA: TGTGCCAGCAGCCAAGAGGCGGGTATGGGACAGACCCCCCGCTCCTACGAGCAGTACTTC. Translation: CASSQEAGMGQTPRSYEQYF.

The J gene is TRBJ2-1, the V gene TRBV9; no firm D call. V lost 7 bases and J lost 12, with 11 bases in between. There are 10 residues in the CDR3. Germline CDR1 and CDR2: SGDLS and YYNGEE. CDR3 amino acids: CASGDLGQFF. DNA for the CDR3: TGTGCCAGCGGGGATTTGGGGCAGTTCTTC.

This clonotype was observed a few times. This chain links TRBV3-1 with TRBJ2-3, with TRBD2 matching over 14 bases. The CDR3 sequence is 18 residues long. The germline V gene encodes CDR1 LGHDT and CDR2 YNNKEL (reference sequence). Trimming took 1 base from V and 0 from J; bases not matched to a gene: 3. The CDR3 sequence: CASSQGRTSGGSTDTQYF. Here the CDR3 DNA reads TGTGCCAGCAGCCAAGGGAGGACTAGCGGGGGGAGCACAGATACGCAGTATTTT.

The gene calls are TRBV30 and TRBJ1-4; TRBD1 is a possible D gene (6 bases). The CDR3 is 13 amino acids. Germline V CDR1 and CDR2: GTSNPN, SVGIG (reference sequence). V lost 2 bases and J lost 4, with 8 bases in between. The CDR3 region is CAWSSGDNEKLFF. For the CDR3, the DNA is TGTGCCTGGAGTTCAGGGGATAATGAAAAACTGTTTTTT. The full variable domain, rest sourced from reference TRBV30 and TRBJ1-4, is SQTIHQWPATLVQPVGSPLSLECTVEGTSNPNLYWYRQAAGRGLQLLFYSVGIGQISSEVPQNLSASRPQDRQFILSSKKLLLSDSGFYLCAWSSGDNEKLFFGSGTQLSVL.

The chain recombines TRBV11-2 with TRBJ1-4; D remains unclear. CDR1 is SGHAT and CDR2 is FQNNGV in the germline V gene. The V end was cut by 0 bases, the J end by 0 bases, with 11 bases between. The CDR3 sequence is 17 residues long. The CDR3 loop is CASSLEGGSATNEKLFF. CDR3 DNA sequence: TGTGCCAGCAGCTTAGAAGGAGGTTCTGCAACTAATGAAAAACTGTTTTTT.

The genes are TRBV12-3 or TRBV12-4 and TRBJ2-7; a weak D match, TRBD2 (6 bases). The CDR3 runs 13 residues. V was shortened by 7 bases and J by 5 bases, with 15 bases between the two germline ends. CDR3 sequence: CASKDGRFHEQYF. CDR3 bases: TGTGCCAGCAAGGATGGGAGGTTCCACGAGCAGTACTTC.

This sequence joins TRBV7-9 and TRBJ2-3; 8 bases are shared with TRBD2. Germline CDR1 and CDR2: SEHNR and FQNEAQ (reference sequence). Trimming took 5 bases from V and 8 from J; bases not matched to a gene: 21. The CDR3 runs to 18 residues. The CDR3 coding sequence is TGTGCCAGCAGCCCCCTTTTGCGGGACACCCTTGCGGGAGGTACGCAGTATTTT. Its translation is CASSPLLRDTLAGGTQYF.

The chain uses TRBV7-2 and TRBJ2-3; 15 bases map to TRBD2. This CDR3 has 18 residues. CDR1 and CDR2 (germline): SGHTA, FQGNSA. With 2 bases clipped from V and 4 bases from J, the junction kept 7 bases outside the gene matches. This chain's CDR3 is CASSLRGLAGGPADTQYF. The CDR3 DNA sequence: TGTGCCAGCAGCTTACGTGGACTAGCGGGGGGGCCCGCAGATACGCAGTATTTT. Supplemented by reference TRBV7-2 and TRBJ2-3, the full variable domain reads GAGVSQSPSNKVTEKGKDVELRCDPISGHTALYWYRQSLGQGLEFLIYFQGNSAPDKSGLPSDRFSAERTGGSVSTLTIQRTQQEDSAVYLCASSLRGLAGGPADTQYFGPGTRLTVL.

This clonotype was detected ten times or more. The rearrangement uses TRBV9 and TRBJ2-2; unclear D gene. Germline-derived CDR1 and CDR2 are SGDLS and YYNGEE. The V and J ends lost 0 bases and 9 bases respectively, with 15 bases between them. The CDR3 covers 15 residues. CDR3 residues: CASSVALDATRELFF. The CDR3 DNA sequence: TGTGCCAGCAGCGTAGCCCTGGACGCAACCCGGGAGCTGTTTTTT.

This clonotype was observed a handful of times. The genes are TRBV5-1 and TRBJ2-3; 7 bases agree with TRBD1. CDR3 length: 13 amino acids. Germline CDR1 is SGHRS and CDR2 is YFSETQ. Trimming at V came to 8 bases and at J to 4 bases, leaving 7 bases not matched to a gene. CDR3 sequence: CASRTGLSDTQYF. The CDR3 DNA sequence: TGCGCCAGTAGGACAGGTCTGTCAGATACGCAGTATTTT.

V is TRBV18 and J is TRBJ2-7; TRBD1 matches 7 bases. Looked up from germline, CDR1 is KGHSH and CDR2 is LQKENI. The V and J ends lost 5 bases and 2 bases, in that order; junction bases with no gene match: 6. The CDR3 runs 14 residues. In DNA form, the CDR3 reads TGTGCCAGCTCAACCAGACAGGGTCCCTACGAGCAGTACTTC. This sequence encodes CASSTRQGPYEQYF.

This clonotype was counted a few times. The chain employs TRBV9 and TRBJ2-7; D might be TRBD2 (6 bases). From germline, CDR1 is SGDLS and CDR2 YYNGEE. Deletions cut 4 bases from V and 5 bases from J, with 28 bases between. The CDR3 spans 18 residues. The CDR3 DNA reads as TGTGCCAGCAGCTTGGCAGGCGGGGAAGGTCCAAGGGACCACGAGCAGTACTTC. Its protein product is CASSLAGGEGPRDHEQYF.

At least ten counts were recorded for this clonotype. This chain uses TRBV12-5 with TRBJ2-7; no clear D gene. Trimming took 0 bases from V and 2 from J, leaving 2 bases between them. CDR1 and CDR2 from the germline V gene are LGHNT and FRNRAP. The CDR3 is 12 residues long. Here the CDR3 DNA reads TGTGCTAGTGGTTTGGTAGCCTACGAGCAGTACTTC. It yields the protein CASGLVAYEQYF.